The clone carrying this T cell receptor beta chain was observed once. Its antigen is unidentified. These data come from a study of shared clonotypes between healthy human individuals. As for the study in general: Every donor yielded three CD4 naive, three CD4 memory, two CD8 naive and one CD8 memory plate. Study-wide points: Estimated clonotype richness was generally higher in naive than memory subsets.

The V end was cut by 0 bases, the J end by 3 bases, with 15 bases between. CDR1 is LNHNV and CDR2 is YYDKDF in the germline V gene (reference sequence). The CDR3 has 16 residues. Naive CD8 cells comprised CD45RO-negative, CCR7-positively selected cells, excluding terminally differentiated effector memory CD45RA+ cells. Method: immunoSEQ multiplex PCR; TCRdb's copy keeps in-frame clones and lacks some. The sample lists about 2.1 million clones, approximately 92% seen once, with around 1.7% in the top ten. The TCR originated in a man younger than 35 in good health. Some clones in this sample may be carry-over from other donors' samples. The sample comprised naive CD8+ T cells from PBMCs. This chain joins TRBV15 and TRBJ2-7; D perhaps matches TRBD2 (7 bases). The CDR3 DNA follows: TGTGCCACCAGCAGAGATAGTCGGGGGGCAAGCTACGAGCAGTACTTC. It specifies CATSRDSRGASYEQYF.